One sample yielded the 6 T cell receptor beta chains listed below, sequenced in a study of cytomegalovirus exposure and HLA in healthy donors. Sequencing was performed with immunoSEQ multiplex PCR; in TCRdb, only in-frame clones are kept and a portion is missing. The table shows roughly 250,000 clones, with roughly 90% occurring only once. Source material: PBMCs. The receptor source for this set is a woman aged 18 to 35 in good health and CMV-seronegative.

The rearrangement uses TRBV7-8 and TRBJ1-5; D perhaps matches TRBD1 (6 bases). The V end was cut by 6 bases, the J end by 10 bases, with 13 bases between. CDR1 and CDR2 (germline): SGHVS, FQNEAQ. The CDR3 extends over 12 amino acids. CDR3 sequence: CASSLTGYPQHF. For the CDR3, the DNA is TGTGCCAGCAGTCTCACAGGGTATCCCCAGCATTTT.

The chain links TRBV19 to TRBJ1-1; a possible D gene is TRBD1 (6 bases). This CDR3 has 14 residues. Germline values: CDR1 LNHDA, CDR2 SQIVND (reference sequence). The ends were cut back, 4 bases at V and 7 bases at J, with 16 bases in the middle. The DNA for the CDR3 is TGTGCCAGTAGTAACTCCGGGACACAAAGTGAAGCTTTCTTT. Protein sequence: CASSNSGTQSEAFF.

The chain carries TRBV6-6 and TRBJ2-4, with D tentatively TRBD1 (5 bases). The CDR3 length is 13 residues. The V gene lost 6 bases and the J gene lost 8 bases, with 14 bases spanning the gap. CDR1 and CDR2 from the germline V gene are MNHNY and SVGAGI (reference sequence). The CDR3 sequence is CASSKGVGDIQYF. CDR3 coding DNA: TGTGCCAGCAGCAAAGGGGTGGGTGACATTCAGTACTTC.

The chain joins TRBV7-2 to TRBJ1-4, with 7 bases aligning to TRBD1. Germline assignment: CDR1 SGHTA and CDR2 FQGNSA. Trimming cost V 5 bases and J 8 bases; bases outside gene matches: 11. The CDR3 is made up of 15 amino acids. This chain's CDR3 is CASSPGTAVREKLFF. CDR3 in DNA: TGTGCCAGCAGCCCCGGGACAGCCGTCAGGGAAAAACTGTTTTTT.

The chain joins TRBV7-6 to TRBJ1-5; no definite D call. Germline V gene sequence: CDR1 SGHVS, CDR2 FNYEAQ. Trimming shortened V by 6 bases and J by 5 bases, and 11 bases separated the two germline ends. The CDR3 is 13 residues long. CDR3 region: CASSRQSDQPQHF. The CDR3 DNA follows: TGTGCCAGCAGTCGACAAAGTGATCAGCCCCAGCATTTT.

This clone has more than one count but fewer than ten. The V gene is TRBV27, the J gene TRBJ1-6, with 8 nucleotides matching TRBD1. The CDR3 runs 15 residues. V lost 4 bases and J lost 8; bases outside the gene matches: 7. The germline gives CDR1 MNHEY, CDR2 SMNVEV (reference sequence). CDR3 in amino acids: CASSSGQGHHSPLHF. CDR3 sequence (DNA): TGTGCCAGCAGTTCTGGACAGGGACACCATTCACCCCTCCACTTT.